One T cell receptor (beta chain) is described in this entry. The antigen remains unidentified. Per sample, the assay covered some 10^5 TCR templates. TCRdb's table, derived via immunoSEQ multiplex PCR, lists solely in-frame clones and lacks some. Among roughly 100,000 clones listed, approximately 90% were seen once. The record originates from a study of siplizumab effects on memory and regulatory T cells. Study-wide results and caveats: Proliferating siplizumab-cultured Tregs lacked confirmed suppressive function. Siplizumab conditions gave an average of 68.8% Treg-derived mappable alloreactive CD4+ clones, versus about 30% for controls. Memory cells seemed less diverse than naive T cells, which also seemed major contributors to the alloresponse.

With 5 bases removed from V and 1 base from J, the gap between germline ends came to 12 bases. CDR1 and CDR2 from the germline V gene are SGHTA and FQGTGA. The CDR3 extends over 15 amino acids. The source is a human donor in good health. The rearrangement links TRBV7-3 to TRBJ2-1, with D perhaps assigned TRBD1 or TRBD2 (5 bases each). Sequencing was done on a sample of CD4+ T cells sorted from blood. The CDR3 bases are TGTGCCAGCAGCGGGGGTAGAGGGTCCTACAATGAGCAGTTCTTC. Protein sequence: CASSGGRGSYNEQFF.